Given below is one T cell receptor beta chain in context. The antigen is not known. After removal of 6 bases from V and 3 bases from J, the junction contained 4 bases not matched to a gene. CDR3 length: 14 residues. Germline V gene lookup returns CDR1 SNHLY and CDR2 FYNNEI. The sample belongs to a study of cytomegalovirus exposure and HLA in healthy donors. Findings of the study overall: Highest at DRB1 and lowest at HLA-C, TCR association rates differed among HLA loci in a later analysis. Reported findings show TCR beta sequences accurately forecast HLA-A and HLA-B alleles in most subjects. Certain sequence variants were highly shared and formed a cluster, and this cluster was likely a sequencing artifact. Associated with HLA alleles at 0.05 false discovery rate in a later analysis were 17,000 or so TCR beta sequences.

The PCR made use of 60 Vbeta and 13 Jbeta primers. The assay was immunoSEQ multiplex PCR, and TCRdb's table has in-frame clones only and misses some. The sample has around 180,000 clones, roughly 77% seen once. V usage is TRBV2 and J usage is TRBJ2-2, with 7 bases that match TRBD2. The specimen sequenced was PBMCs. The TCR was taken from a woman aged 45 to 65 in good health and CMV-seronegative. CDR3 residues: CASRPLADTGELFF. In nucleotides, the CDR3 is TGTGCCAGCAGGCCGCTAGCGGACACCGGGGAGCTGTTTTTT.